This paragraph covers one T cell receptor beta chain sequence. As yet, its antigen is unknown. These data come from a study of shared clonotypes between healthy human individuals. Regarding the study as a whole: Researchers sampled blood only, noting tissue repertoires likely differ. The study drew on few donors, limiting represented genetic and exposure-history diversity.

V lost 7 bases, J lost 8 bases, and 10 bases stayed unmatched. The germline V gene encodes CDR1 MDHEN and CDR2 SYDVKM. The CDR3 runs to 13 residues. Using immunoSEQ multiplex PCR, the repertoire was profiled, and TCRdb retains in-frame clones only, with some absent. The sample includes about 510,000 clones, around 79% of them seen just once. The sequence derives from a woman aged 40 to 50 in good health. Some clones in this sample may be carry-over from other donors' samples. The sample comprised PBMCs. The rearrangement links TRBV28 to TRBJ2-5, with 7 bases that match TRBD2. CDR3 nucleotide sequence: TGTGCCAGCATTCGGGGGGAGACGGGAACCCAGTACTTC. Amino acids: CASIRGETGTQYF.